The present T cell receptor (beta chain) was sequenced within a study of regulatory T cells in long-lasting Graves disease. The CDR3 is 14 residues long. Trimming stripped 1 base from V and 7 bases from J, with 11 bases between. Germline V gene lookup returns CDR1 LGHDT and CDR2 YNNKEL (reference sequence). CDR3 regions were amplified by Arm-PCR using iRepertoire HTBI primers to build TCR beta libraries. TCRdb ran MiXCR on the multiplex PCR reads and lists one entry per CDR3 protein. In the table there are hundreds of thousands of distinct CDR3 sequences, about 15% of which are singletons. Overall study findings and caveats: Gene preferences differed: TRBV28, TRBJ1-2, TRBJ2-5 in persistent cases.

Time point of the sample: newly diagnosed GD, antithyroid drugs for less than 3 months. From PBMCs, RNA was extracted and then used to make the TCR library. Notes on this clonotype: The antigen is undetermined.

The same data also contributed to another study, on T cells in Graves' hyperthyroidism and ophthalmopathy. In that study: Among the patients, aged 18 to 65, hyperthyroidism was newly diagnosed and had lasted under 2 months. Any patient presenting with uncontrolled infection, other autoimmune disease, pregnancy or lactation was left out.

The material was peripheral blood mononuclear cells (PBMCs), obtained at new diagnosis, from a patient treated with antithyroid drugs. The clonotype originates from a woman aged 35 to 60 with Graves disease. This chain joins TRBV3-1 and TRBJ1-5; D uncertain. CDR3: CASSQGGVGQPQHF. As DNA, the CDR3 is TGTGCCAGCAGCCAAGGCGGGGTCGGCCAGCCCCAGCATTTT. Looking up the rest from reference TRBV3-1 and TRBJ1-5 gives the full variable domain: DTAVSQTPKYLVTQMGNDKSIKCEQNLGHDTMYWYKQDSKKFLKIMFSYNNKELIINETVPNRFSPKSPDKAHLNLHINSLELGDSAVYFCASSQGGVGQPQHFGDGTRLSIL.